These T cell receptor beta chains were read from a single sample in a study of CD8+ T cells in alopecia areata. Some clones are missing from TCRdb's copy, which holds only in-frame ones; the method was immunoSEQ multiplex PCR. Seen here are about 200,000 clones, roughly three fifths observed once, and the top ten hold nearly 5%. The sample taken for sequencing was CD8+ T cells sorted from blood. Receptors were obtained from a human donor in good health. The CDR3 runs from the conserved cysteine through the conserved F or W.

len,v_gene,j_gene,CDR3aa
14,TRBV2,TRBJ2-1,CASSGRDRYNEQFF
15,TRBV30,TRBJ1-5,CAWSEGGSSNQPQHF
16,TRBV6-4,TRBJ2-3,CASSDSSGGSTDTQYF
15,TRBV2,TRBJ2-3,CANLRGDRATDTQYF
15,TRBV15,TRBJ1-5,CATSGGGISNQPQHF
18,TRBV4-1,TRBJ1-1,CASSQETGGSFMNTEAFF
16,TRBV14,TRBJ2-3,CASSLTGSTSTDTQYF
13,TRBV29-1,TRBJ2-3,CSVTYAGTDTQYF
15,TRBV5-1,TRBJ2-1,CASKPIEPSYNEQFF
14,TRBV5-1,TRBJ1-2,CASSLEGQGHGYTF
14,TRBV28,TRBJ1-6,CASSLYTGGSPLHF
13,TRBV6-5,TRBJ2-5,CASSSDRQETQYF
15,TRBV15,TRBJ2-7,CATSRGDTNAYEQYF
17,TRBV4-1,TRBJ2-5,CASSQSLAGGYQETQYF
15,TRBV7-9,TRBJ2-1,CASSPLRQGFNEQFF
13,TRBV4-1,TRBJ1-1,CASSHGQGIEAFF
15,TRBV9,TRBJ2-1,CASSVAGGSNNEQFF